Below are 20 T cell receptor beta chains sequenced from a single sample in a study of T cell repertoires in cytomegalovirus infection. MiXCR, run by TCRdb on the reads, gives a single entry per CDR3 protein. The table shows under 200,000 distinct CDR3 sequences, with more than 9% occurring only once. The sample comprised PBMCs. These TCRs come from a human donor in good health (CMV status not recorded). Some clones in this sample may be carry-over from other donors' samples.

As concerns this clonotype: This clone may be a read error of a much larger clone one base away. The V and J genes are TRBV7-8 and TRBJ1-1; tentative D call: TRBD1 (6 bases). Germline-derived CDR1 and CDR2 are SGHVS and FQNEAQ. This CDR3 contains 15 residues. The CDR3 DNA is TGTGCCAGGAGCTTAGGGTTCCAGGGGAGCACTGAAGCTTTCTTT. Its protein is CARSLGFQGSTEAFF. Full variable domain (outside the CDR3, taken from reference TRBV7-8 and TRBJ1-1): GAGVSQSPRYKVAKRGQDVALRCDPISGHVSLFWYQQALGQGPEFLTYFQNEAQLDKSGLPSDRFFAERPEGSVSTLKIQRTQQEDSAVYLCARSLGFQGSTEAFFGQGTRLTVV.

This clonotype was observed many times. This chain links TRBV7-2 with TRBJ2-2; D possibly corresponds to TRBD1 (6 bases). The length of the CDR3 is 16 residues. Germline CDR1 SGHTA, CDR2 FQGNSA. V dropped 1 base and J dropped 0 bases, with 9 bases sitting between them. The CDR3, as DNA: TGTGCCAGCAGCTTAGTTGGGACATCGAACACCGGGGAGCTGTTTTTT. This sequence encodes CASSLVGTSNTGELFF.

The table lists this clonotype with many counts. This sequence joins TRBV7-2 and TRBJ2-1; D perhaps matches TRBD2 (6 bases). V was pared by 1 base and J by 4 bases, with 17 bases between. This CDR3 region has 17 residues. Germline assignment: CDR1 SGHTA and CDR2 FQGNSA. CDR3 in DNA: TGTGCCAGCAGCTTAGGGACGGGACTCGGGCTGTACAATGAGCAGTTCTTC. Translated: CASSLGTGLGLYNEQFF.

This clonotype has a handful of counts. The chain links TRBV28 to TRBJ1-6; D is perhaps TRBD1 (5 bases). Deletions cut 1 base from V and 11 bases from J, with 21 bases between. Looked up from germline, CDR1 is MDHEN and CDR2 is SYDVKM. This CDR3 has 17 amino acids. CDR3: CASSLYLGGTPSAPLHF. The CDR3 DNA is TGTGCCAGCAGTTTATATTTGGGGGGGACGCCCAGCGCACCCCTCCACTTT.

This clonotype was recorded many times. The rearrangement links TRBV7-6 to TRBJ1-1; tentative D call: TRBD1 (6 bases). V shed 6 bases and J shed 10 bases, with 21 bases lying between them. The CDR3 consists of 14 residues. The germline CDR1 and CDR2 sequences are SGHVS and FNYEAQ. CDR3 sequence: CASSPDRGDYGAFF. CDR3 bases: TGTGCCAGCAGTCCGGACAGAGGAGATTATGGAGCTTTCTTT.

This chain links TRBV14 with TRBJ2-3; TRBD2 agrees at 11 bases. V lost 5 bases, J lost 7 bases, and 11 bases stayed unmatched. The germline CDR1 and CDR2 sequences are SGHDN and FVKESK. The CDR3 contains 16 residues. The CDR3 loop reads CASSGKILAGGHTQYF. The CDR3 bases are TGTGCCAGCAGCGGGAAAATCCTAGCGGGGGGCCATACGCAGTATTTT.

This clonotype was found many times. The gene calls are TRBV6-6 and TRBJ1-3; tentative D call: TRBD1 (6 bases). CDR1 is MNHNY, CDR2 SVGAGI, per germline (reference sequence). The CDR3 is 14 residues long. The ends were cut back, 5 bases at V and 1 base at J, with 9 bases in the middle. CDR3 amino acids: CASSNRVSGNTIYF. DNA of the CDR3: TGTGCCAGCAGTAACAGGGTTTCTGGAAACACCATATATTTT.

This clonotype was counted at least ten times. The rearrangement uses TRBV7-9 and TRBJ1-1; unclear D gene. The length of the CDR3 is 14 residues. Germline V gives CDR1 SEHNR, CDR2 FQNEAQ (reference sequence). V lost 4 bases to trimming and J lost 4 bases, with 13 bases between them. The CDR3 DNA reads TGTGCCAGCAGCTCAACGAGCTGGGGCACTGAAGCTTTCTTT. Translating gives CASSSTSWGTEAFF.

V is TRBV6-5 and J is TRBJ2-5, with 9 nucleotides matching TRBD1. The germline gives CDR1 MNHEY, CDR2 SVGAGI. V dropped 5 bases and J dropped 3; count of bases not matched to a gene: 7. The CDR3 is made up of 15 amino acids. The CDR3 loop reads CASSNGQGLKETQYF. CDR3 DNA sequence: TGTGCCAGCAGTAATGGACAGGGGTTAAAAGAGACCCAGTACTTC.

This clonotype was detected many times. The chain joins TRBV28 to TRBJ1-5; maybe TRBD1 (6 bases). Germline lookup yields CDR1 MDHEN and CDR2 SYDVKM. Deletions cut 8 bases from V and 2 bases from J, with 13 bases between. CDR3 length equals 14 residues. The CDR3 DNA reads TGTGCCAGCGGGTTACAGGGAGGCAATCAGCCCCAGCATTTT. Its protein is CASGLQGGNQPQHF.

The chain's CDR3 is CASSLRVQDTQYF. The CDR3 DNA sequence: TGTGCCAGCAGCCTCAGGGTTCAAGATACGCAGTATTTT. The chain combines TRBV5-4 with TRBJ2-3, with D maybe TRBD1 (5 bases). There are 13 residues in the CDR3. Germline V gene sequence: CDR1 SGHNT, CDR2 YYREEE (reference sequence). V shed 4 bases and J shed 5 bases, with 11 bases lying between them. Full variable domain (remainder filled in from reference TRBV5-4 and TRBJ2-3): ETGVTQSPTHLIKTRGQQVTLRCSSQSGHNTVSWYQQALGQGPQFIFQYYREEENGRGNFPPRFSGLQFPNYSSELNVNALELDDSALYLCASSLRVQDTQYFGPGTRLTVL.

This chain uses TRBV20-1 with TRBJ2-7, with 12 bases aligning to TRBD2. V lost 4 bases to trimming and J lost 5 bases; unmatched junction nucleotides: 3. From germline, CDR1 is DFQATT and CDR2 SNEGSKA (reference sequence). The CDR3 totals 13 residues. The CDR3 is CSAKLAGGHEQYF. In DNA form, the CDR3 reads TGCAGTGCTAAACTAGCGGGAGGCCACGAGCAGTACTTC.

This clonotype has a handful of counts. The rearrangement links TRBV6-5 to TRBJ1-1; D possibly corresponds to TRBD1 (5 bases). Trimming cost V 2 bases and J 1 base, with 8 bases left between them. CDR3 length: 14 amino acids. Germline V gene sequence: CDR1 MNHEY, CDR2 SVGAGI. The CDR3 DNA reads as TGTGCCAGCAGTTACCGACAGCCGAACACTGAAGCTTTCTTT. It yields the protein CASSYRQPNTEAFF.

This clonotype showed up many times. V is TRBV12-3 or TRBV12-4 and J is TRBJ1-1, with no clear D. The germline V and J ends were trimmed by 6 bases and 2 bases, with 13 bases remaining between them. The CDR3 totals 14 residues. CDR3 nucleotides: TGTGCCAGCAGCTTGGCGAGGTTAAACACTGAAGCTTTCTTT. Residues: CASSLARLNTEAFF.

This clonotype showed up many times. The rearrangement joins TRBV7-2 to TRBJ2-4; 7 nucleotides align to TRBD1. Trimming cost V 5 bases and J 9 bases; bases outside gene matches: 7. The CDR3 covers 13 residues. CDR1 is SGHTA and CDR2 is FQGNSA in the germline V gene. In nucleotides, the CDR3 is TGTGCCAGCAGCAAAGGACAGGTTGGCATTCAGTACTTC. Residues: CASSKGQVGIQYF. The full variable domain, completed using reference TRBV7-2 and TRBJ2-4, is GAGVSQSPSNKVTEKGKDVELRCDPISGHTALYWYRQSLGQGLEFLIYFQGNSAPDKSGLPSDRFSAERTGGSVSTLTIQRTQQEDSAVYLCASSKGQVGIQYFGAGTRLSVL.

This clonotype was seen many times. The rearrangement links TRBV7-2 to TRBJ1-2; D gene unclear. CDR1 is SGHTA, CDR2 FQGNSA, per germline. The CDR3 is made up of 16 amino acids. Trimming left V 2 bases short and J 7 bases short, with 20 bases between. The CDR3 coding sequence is TGTGCCAGCAGCTTACAAGGCGGACGGAGCACTAGTGGCTACACCTTC. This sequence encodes CASSLQGGRSTSGYTF.

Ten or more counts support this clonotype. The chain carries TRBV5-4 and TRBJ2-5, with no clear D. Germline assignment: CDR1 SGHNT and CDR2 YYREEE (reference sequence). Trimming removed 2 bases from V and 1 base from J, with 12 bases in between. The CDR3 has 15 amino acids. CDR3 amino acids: CASSFLGSFQETQYF. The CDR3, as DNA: TGTGCCAGCAGCTTTCTCGGCAGCTTCCAAGAGACCCAGTACTTC.

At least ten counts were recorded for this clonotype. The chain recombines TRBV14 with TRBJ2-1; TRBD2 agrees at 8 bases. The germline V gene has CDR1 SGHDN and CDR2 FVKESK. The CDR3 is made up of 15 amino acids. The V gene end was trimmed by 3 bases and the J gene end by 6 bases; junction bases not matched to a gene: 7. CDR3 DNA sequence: TGTGCCAGCAGCCAGATATCCGGGAGGGGCAATGAGCAGTTCTTC. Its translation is CASSQISGRGNEQFF.

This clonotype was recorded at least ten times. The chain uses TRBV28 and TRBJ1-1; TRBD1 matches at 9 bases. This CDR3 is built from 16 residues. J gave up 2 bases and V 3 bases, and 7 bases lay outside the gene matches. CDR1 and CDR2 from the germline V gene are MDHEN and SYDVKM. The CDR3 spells CASSFAGTGLNTEAFF. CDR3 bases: TGTGCCAGCAGTTTCGCGGGGACAGGGCTTAACACTGAAGCTTTCTTT.

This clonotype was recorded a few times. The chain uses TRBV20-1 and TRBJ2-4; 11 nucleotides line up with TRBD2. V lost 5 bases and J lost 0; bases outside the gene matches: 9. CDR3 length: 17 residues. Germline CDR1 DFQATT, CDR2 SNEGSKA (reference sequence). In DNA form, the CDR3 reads TGCAGTGCTTCCGGGACTAGCGGAGCTCTAGCCAAAAACATTCAGTACTTC. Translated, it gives CSASGTSGALAKNIQYF.